This T cell receptor (beta chain) was sequenced for a study of OX40 agonist ivuxolimab in advanced cancers. For the study at large: Three patients showed partial responses: one hepatocellular carcinoma and two cutaneous melanoma cases.

The germline V gene encodes CDR1 SGHAT and CDR2 FQNNGV. The length of the CDR3 is 15 residues. V gave up 2 bases and J gave up 4 bases, with 12 bases separating them. As regards this clone: Its antigen is unidentified.

Study results and limitations: Clonal expansion from baseline to week 6 occurred in both CD4+ and CD8+ T cells.

Method: immunoSEQ multiplex PCR; TCRdb's copy keeps in-frame clones and lacks some. The sample has about 85,000 clones, 86% seen once. The input for sequencing was CD4+ or CD8+ T cells sorted from blood, taken in a trial of the OX40 agonist ivuxolimab. This clonotype was sampled from an adult with an advanced solid tumor such as melanoma, head and neck, liver or kidney cancer. The chain is built from TRBV11-2 and TRBJ1-5, with a weak D call TRBD1 (6 bases). The CDR3 coding sequence is TGTGCCAGCAGCTTATTGGGGACAAGAAATCAGCCCCAGCATTTT. This codes for CASSLLGTRNQPQHF.